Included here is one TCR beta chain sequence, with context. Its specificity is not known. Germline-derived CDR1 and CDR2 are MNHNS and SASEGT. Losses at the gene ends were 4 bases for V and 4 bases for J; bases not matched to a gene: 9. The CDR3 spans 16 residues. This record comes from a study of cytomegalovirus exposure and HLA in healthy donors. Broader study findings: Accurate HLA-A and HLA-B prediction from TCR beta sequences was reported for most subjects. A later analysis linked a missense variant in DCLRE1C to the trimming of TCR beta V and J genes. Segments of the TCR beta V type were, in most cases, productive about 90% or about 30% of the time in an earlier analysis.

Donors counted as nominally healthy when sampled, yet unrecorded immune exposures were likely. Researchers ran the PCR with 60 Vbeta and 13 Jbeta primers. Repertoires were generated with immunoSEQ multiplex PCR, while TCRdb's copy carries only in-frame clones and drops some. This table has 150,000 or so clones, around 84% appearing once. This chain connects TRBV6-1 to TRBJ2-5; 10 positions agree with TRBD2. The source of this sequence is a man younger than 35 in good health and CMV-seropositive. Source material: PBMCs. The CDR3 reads CASSGGVAGGRETQYF. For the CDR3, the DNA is TGTGCCAGCAGTGGGGGGGTAGCGGGGGGACGAGAGACCCAGTACTTC.